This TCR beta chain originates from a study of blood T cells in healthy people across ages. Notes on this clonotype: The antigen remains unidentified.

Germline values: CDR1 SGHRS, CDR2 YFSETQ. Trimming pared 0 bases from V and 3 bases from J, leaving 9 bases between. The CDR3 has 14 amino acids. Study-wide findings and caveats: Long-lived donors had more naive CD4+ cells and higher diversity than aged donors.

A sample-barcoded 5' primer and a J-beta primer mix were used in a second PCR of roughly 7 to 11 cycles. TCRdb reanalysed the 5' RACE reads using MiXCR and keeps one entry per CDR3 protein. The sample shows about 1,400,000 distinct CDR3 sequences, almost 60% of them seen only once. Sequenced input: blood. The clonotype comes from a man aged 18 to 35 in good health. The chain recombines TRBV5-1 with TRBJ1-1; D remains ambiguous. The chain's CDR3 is CASSLAVGDTEAFF. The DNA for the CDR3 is TGCGCCAGCAGCTTGGCCGTTGGGGACACTGAAGCTTTCTTT.